This T cell receptor (beta chain) stems from a study of human T cells and chemical hapten exposure. Study as a whole: Small differences in pooled library volume mainly drove the variation in TCR yields per sample.

The library gave individual cDNA molecules unique molecular identifiers. TCRdb redid the calling of the RACE reads with MiXCR, one entry per CDR3 protein. The sample lists about 41,000 distinct CDR3 sequences, 3.5% to 4.5% occurring once. The germline V gene encodes CDR1 LNHNV and CDR2 YYDKDF (reference sequence). The CDR3 is made up of 22 amino acids. The junction had 23 bases not matched to a gene; V was cut back by 0 bases and J by 8 bases. Regarding time point: healthy volunteer bleed at 2 weeks. Someone pulled total RNA out of unfractionated whole blood. The sample holds a few counts of this clonotype.

The chain uses TRBV15 and TRBJ2-1; 12 bases are a match to TRBD2. Sequenced: whole blood. The receptor was derived from a human donor in good health. Some clones in this sample may be carry-over from other donors' samples. CDR3 DNA sequence: TGTGCCACCAGCAGAGATAGTGCTGGGCTAGCGGGAGGGCCCGAAGGCACGCATGAGCAGTTCTTC. It codes for CATSRDSAGLAGGPEGTHEQFF.